This TCR beta chain stems from a study of shared clonotypes between healthy human individuals (TCRdb year 2020). Some background on the complete study: The cohort included three men and a couple of women between 18 and 49 years of age. For each donor, CD4 naive and CD4 memory were each run on three plates, CD8 naive on two plates, and CD8 memory on one plate. To estimate repertoire size and how much clonotype sharing occurs between individuals, the study deeply sequenced the blood TCR repertoires of five or six healthy adults. To increase sequencing depth and limit assay-specific biases, TCR repertoire library preparation and sequencing were carried out by different laboratories using diverse techniques. Between about 0.9 and 8.9 billion PBMCs per donor were obtained by leukapheresis. Points the paper makes about the study in general: Higher generation probabilities were observed for clonotypes shared by all four sorted-subset donors than for non-shared clonotypes. Even with the large sequencing depth, rarefaction of the sorted-subset datasets indicated that sequencing was incomplete. Only blood was sampled, and tissue TCR repertoires likely differ from those in blood. Across a handful of donors, around 5% of naive CD4, over 3% of naive CD8, approximately 2.5% of memory CD4, and under 0.45% of memory CD8 clonotypes were shared. Pairwise subsampling led to the expectation that sequencing depth would affect the degree of clonotype sharing among donors. The small number of donors limited the genetic and exposure-history diversity represented. Larger estimated clonotype richness was generally found for naive subsets than for memory subsets.

Using the deep immunoSEQ assay, multiplex PCR amplified TCR CDR3 regions from genomic DNA. Extracted genomic DNA from each cell subset was spread evenly across all wells of several immunoSEQ 96-well plates, with each plate serving as a replicate. For sorted subsets, 200 ng of genomic DNA, equivalent to 30,000 or so T cell genomes, went into each replicate PCR. The purified libraries were quantified using a Qubit 3.0 fluorometer, sized with a Bioanalyzer 2100, and then quantified again using the KAPA Library Quantification kit. Every immunoSEQ 96-well plate was sequenced on a separate single-read 150-cycle Illumina NextSeq 550 flow cell. As for the authors' bioinformatics: Because only junctional sequences without quality scores were contained in the immunoSEQ output, filtering matching that applied to full-length reads could not be performed. Sequences were annotated with PyIR, a Python wrapper for IgBLAST v1.9, using IMGT germline references to assign V/J genes and CDR3. Any read was removed if the V/J assignment was weak (E-value above 1e-6), the CDR3 was missing, or the read contained stop codons, out-of-frame junctions, or ambiguous translated residues. A V3J clonotype was defined by an identical inferred V gene, J gene, and CDR3 amino acid sequence. To compute the percentage overlap between repertoires, the number of shared unique clonotypes was divided by the size of the smaller repertoire. Richness of each repertoire was evaluated using RTK rarefaction, the Chao1 estimator, and Recon v2.1 estimates of unobserved clonotypes. OLGA was used to compute generation probabilities for all TCRbeta clonotypes that the gDNA method yielded from a handful of donors. Not all clones reach the TCRdb copy of this immuneACCESS table, which keeps in-frame sequences only. Checked studies attribute under half of the gap to unresolved V genes and leave the rest unexplained. V and J calls plus clone size are reproduced from that table; the DNA served to infer D and trimming. Here the sample has 2 million to 3 million clones; roughly 93% occur a single time. Approximately 0.35% of the sample lies in the top ten.

The germline V gene provides CDR1 SGHVS and CDR2 FQNEAQ. The germline ends are 7 bases apart after V is trimmed by 5 bases and J by 0 bases. The CDR3 has 13 amino acids, counting the end cysteine and phenylalanine. The entry retains the CDR3 DNA only, 39 bases that are in frame from base 1. On this clone itself: Its recognized antigen is unknown. No base qualities exist here, and no much larger clone lies one base off it. The sample contains more than one DNA sequence encoding this CDR3.

Healthy HIV-negative adults with no recently reported acute infections or vaccinations were included as donors. Every donor was a Caucasian adult living in Nashville, Tennessee, USA. Magnetic negative selection was used to enrich CD4+ T cells, after which naive cells were positively selected on CD45RA and the negative fraction became the memory subset. Blood was collected by leukapheresis, and PBMCs were isolated by Ficoll-Histopaque density gradient centrifugation and then cryopreserved in liquid nitrogen vapor phase. Analytical flow cytometry was used to check the purity and quantity of every magnetically sorted T cell population. Each sorted fraction had its genomic DNA isolated and then quantified by UV absorbance on a Nanodrop 2000c.

The sequence was obtained from a young man in good health. Some clones in this sample may be carry-over from other donors' samples. Sequenced: naive CD4+ T cells from PBMCs. Read against the paper, the sample's cell subset or site label means: CD45RA+ positively selected. The rearrangement joined TRBV7-8 to TRBJ1-1; there is no confident call for the D gene. The sequenced DNA: TGTGCCAGCAGCCGCGGATTGAACACTGAAGCTTTCTTT. Translation gives CASSRGLNTEAFF.